This T cell receptor (beta chain) was recovered during a study of blood T cells in healthy people across ages. Regarding the study as a whole: The diversity estimates, figures obtained from one million T cells, were considered underestimates. Donor CMV status, an unknown factor, possibly confounded changes in expanded clonotypes. Naive and antigen-experienced cells were not separated, limiting conclusive comparison.

A second PCR of 7 to 11 cycles used a sample-barcoded 5' primer and a J-beta primer mix. In TCRdb, the 5' RACE reads were re-called with MiXCR into one record per CDR3 protein. The sample yields 450,000 to 700,000 distinct CDR3 sequences, about 26% seen once. Notes on this clonotype: Antigen: not known.

Donor samples were obtained from healthy Caucasian individuals from Russia, aged about 6 to 95. The origin of this receptor is a woman in her sixties or seventies in good health. Input material: blood.

The CDR3 region has the DNA TGTGCCAGCAGGCAGAAGACGGGAGGCTACACCTTC. Its translation is CASRQKTGGYTF. The rearrangement joins TRBV6-6 to TRBJ1-2; D remains unclear. The germline V gene encodes CDR1 MNHNY and CDR2 SVGAGI (reference sequence). The V gene lost 6 bases and the J gene lost 8 bases, with 13 bases spanning the gap. The CDR3 is made up of 12 amino acids.